Listed below are T cell receptor beta chains from one sample, sequenced in a study of blood T cells in healthy people across ages. TCRdb independently ran MiXCR on the 5' RACE reads; one entry per CDR3 protein. Altogether fewer than 2 million distinct CDR3 sequences are present, 30% to 40% being singletons, with the ten largest covering about 21%. The sequenced sample consisted of blood. All receptors derive from a human donor in good health. Both conserved end residues are part of each CDR3. Clone size is given for some rows only: seen once, a few or many times, or a class if the clone is expanded.

size	V	J	CDR3
few	TRBV7-2	TRBJ1-2	CASSLSTANPYGYTF
NA	TRBV20-1	TRBJ2-1	CSARPLVPGQGLGEQFF
many	TRBV12-3/TRBV12-4	TRBJ1-2	CASSSGRSYGYTF
once	TRBV11-2	TRBJ2-1	CASSFTGTGLYNEQFF
few	TRBV9	TRBJ1-4	CASSVSGRGSGEKLFF
few	TRBV9	TRBJ2-4	CASSEHPGTGSVQYF
NA	TRBV6-2/TRBV6-3	TRBJ1-5	CASSYLGGNWPQHF
NA	TRBV11-1	TRBJ2-7	CASSIRAAGPPWPEQYF
few	TRBV12-3/TRBV12-4	TRBJ2-3	CASSAQTSGGSADTQYF
NA	TRBV5-8	TRBJ1-5	CASSRGDGGGHQPQHF
few	TRBV7-6	TRBJ2-1	CASSRIPGQGFNEQFF
NA	TRBV28	TRBJ2-7	CASSPYRGDKAYEQYF
NA	TRBV6-2/TRBV6-3	TRBJ1-5	CASSSTLRGLGIRQPQHF
few	TRBV6-5	TRBJ2-2	CASTRGANTGELFF
NA	TRBV9	TRBJ1-2	CASSPPGDEDYGYTF
NA	TRBV4-1	TRBJ1-2	CASSQAGVSYGYTF
NA	TRBV9	TRBJ2-1	CASSVGAGGRYEQFF
NA	TRBV2	TRBJ1-2	CASRDRAESGYTF
few	TRBV6-5	TRBJ1-4	CASSYRDGEKLFF
NA	TRBV6-1	TRBJ1-2	CASTSGVGYTF
few	TRBV29-1	TRBJ1-5	CSVAAQVNQPQHF
few	TRBV20-1	NA	CSATSGSGVVETQYF
NA	TRBV24-1	TRBJ2-4	CATSGDREAKDIQYF
NA	TRBV29-1	TRBJ2-5	CSLGYSKETQYF